This paragraph covers one T cell receptor beta chain sequence. No antigen is known for it. Nothing much larger sits one base from this clone, and base qualities are not available. The axillary draining lymph nodes of breast cancer patients were the source of the lymph node samples. The run used an Illumina HiSeq 2000. Multiplex PCR amplification was used to build the TCR beta chain libraries. High-throughput sequencing was used to analyze the amplified TCR beta chain products. TCRdb trimmed the raw reads at Q25, called clones with MiXCR and kept productive beta chains. Here each entry gathers all rows of one CDR3 protein and keeps the most common genes and DNA. The sample has nearly 110,000 distinct CDR3 sequences on record, roughly 29% of them singletons. Around 6% of the sample rests with the top ten. This sample is drawn from a study of breast tumors, draining lymph nodes, adjacent tissues (dated by TCRdb to 2016 to 2017). About the investigation overall: Breast cancer patients provided tumor, adjacent nontumor tissue and axillary lymph nodes, and the study compared the TCR beta repertoires across these three sources. The study was designed to assess the relationships and possible T-cell exchange between tumor, surrounding tissue and draining lymph node repertoires in human breast cancer.

Counted from cysteine to phenylalanine, this CDR3 has 11 amino acids. The CDR3 DNA has 33 bases and is translated from base 1. V gives up 0 bases and J gives up 6 bases, and the segment between their germline ends measures 0 bases. The germline V gene supplies CDR1 SGDLS and CDR2 YYNGEE. Results and caveats for the whole study, not just this receptor: A scenario in which most tumor T cells derive from the lymph node and then expand within tumor tissue was judged to be consistent with the data. The conclusion that tumor T cells originate in lymph nodes was presented as consistent with a hypothesis rather than as directly demonstrated. Tumor and nontumor tissue repertoires were found to be significantly more similar in luminal-like than in basal-like breast cancer. Tumors showed preferential V and J gene usage, and their T-cell repertoire diversity fell below that of lymph nodes yet above that of nontumor tissue.

The clonotype comes from a female donor with breast cancer. Some clones in this sample may be carry-over from other donors' samples. The sequenced sample consisted of axillary lymph node tissue. Recombination linked TRBV9 to TRBJ2-2, with the D gene not confidently named. The DNA sequence reads TGTGCCAGCAGCGTAGCCGGGGAGCTGTTTTTT. It translates as CASSVAGELFF. Outside the CDR3, residues come from the reference TRBV9 and TRBJ2-2 proteins, so the full variable domain is: DSGVTQTPKHLITATGQRVTLRCSPRSGDLSVYWYQQSLDQGLQFLIQYYNGEERAKGNILERFSAQQFPDLHSELNLSSLELGDSALYFCASSVAGELFFGEGSRLTVL.